This T cell receptor (beta chain) is drawn from a study of T cell responses to AZD1222 COVID-19 vaccine. Across the study: The study pooled second doses at about 4 or about 12 weeks. The study, taken as a whole, reports: In all cases, repertoires were sampled only after the peak T cell response.

TCRdb's copy holds only in-frame clones and misses some; the assay was immunoSEQ multiplex PCR. The table shows some 150,000 clones, with roughly 90% occurring only once. Germline V CDR1 and CDR2: SGHAT, FQNNGV. The V and J ends lost 1 base and 5 bases respectively, with 10 bases between them. This CDR3 is built from 14 residues. Remarks on this clone: Its target is not known. This sample includes further DNA sequences coding for the same CDR3.

The source is an adult in good health. The V call is TRBV11-2, the J call TRBJ2-3; D is possibly TRBD1 or TRBD2 (6 bases each). This specimen consisted of peripheral blood, obtained on day 0 of AZD1222 vaccination. This CDR3 is CASSLAGARDTQYF. DNA for the CDR3: TGTGCCAGCAGCTTAGCGGGGGCCAGAGATACGCAGTATTTT.